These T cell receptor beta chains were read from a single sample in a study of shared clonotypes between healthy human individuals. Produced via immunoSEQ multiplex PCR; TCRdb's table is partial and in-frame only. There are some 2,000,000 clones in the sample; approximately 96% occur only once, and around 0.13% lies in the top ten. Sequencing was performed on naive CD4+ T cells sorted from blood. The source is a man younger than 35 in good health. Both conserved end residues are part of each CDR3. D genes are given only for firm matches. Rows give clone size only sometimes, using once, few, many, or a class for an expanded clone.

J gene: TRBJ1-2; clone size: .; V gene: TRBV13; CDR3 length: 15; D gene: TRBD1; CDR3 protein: CASSLTGQGFYGYTF; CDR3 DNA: TGTGCCAGCAGCTTAACAGGACAGGGCTTCTATGGCTACACCTTC
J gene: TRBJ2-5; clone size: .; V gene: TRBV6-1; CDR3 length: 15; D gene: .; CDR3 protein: CASSEAGVGRETQYF; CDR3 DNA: TGTGCCAGCAGTGAAGCGGGGGTGGGAAGAGAGACCCAGTACTTC
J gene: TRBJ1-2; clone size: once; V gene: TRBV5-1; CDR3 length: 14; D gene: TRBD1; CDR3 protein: CASSQDRVSRGYTF; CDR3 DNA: TGCGCCAGCAGCCAGGACAGGGTTAGCCGTGGCTACACCTTC
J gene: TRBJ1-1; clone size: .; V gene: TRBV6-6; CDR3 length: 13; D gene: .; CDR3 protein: CASSYLKDTEAFF; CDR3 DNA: TGTGCCAGCAGTTACCTCAAAGACACTGAAGCTTTCTTT
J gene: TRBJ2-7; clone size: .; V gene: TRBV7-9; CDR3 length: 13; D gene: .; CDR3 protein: CASSLAVSYEQYF; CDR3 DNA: TGTGCCAGCAGCTTAGCTGTCTCCTACGAGCAGTACTTC
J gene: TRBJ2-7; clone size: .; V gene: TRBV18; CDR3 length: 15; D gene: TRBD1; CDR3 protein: CASSPTGDISYEQYF; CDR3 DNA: TGTGCCAGCTCCCCTACAGGGGACATCTCCTACGAGCAGTACTTC
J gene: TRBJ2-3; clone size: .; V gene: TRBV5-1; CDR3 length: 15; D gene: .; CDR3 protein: CASSLIRYGTDTQYF; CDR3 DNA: TGCGCCAGCAGCTTGATTCGGTACGGCACAGATACGCAGTATTTT
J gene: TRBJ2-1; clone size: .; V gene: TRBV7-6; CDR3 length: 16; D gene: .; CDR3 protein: CASSSLEAPSYNEQFF; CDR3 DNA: TGTGCCAGCAGCTCCCTCGAAGCGCCCTCCTACAATGAGCAGTTCTTC
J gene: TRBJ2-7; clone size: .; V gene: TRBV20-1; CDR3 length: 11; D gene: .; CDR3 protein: CSAPRGYEQYF; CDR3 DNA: TGCAGTGCTCCCAGGGGCTACGAGCAGTACTTC
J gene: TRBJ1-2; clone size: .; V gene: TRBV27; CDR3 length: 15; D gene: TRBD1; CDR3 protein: CASRPTTGGRIGYTF; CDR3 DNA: TGTGCCAGCAGACCGACCACAGGGGGGAGAATCGGCTACACCTTC
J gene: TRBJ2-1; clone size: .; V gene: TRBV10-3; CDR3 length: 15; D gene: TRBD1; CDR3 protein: CASSRGDRAFGEQFF; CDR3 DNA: TGTGCCAGCAGTAGGGGTGACAGGGCTTTCGGTGAGCAGTTCTTC
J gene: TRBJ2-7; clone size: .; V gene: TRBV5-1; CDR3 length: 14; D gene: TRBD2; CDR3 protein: CASSPATSGNEQYF; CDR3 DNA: TGCGCCAGCAGCCCGGCGACTAGCGGAAACGAGCAGTACTTC
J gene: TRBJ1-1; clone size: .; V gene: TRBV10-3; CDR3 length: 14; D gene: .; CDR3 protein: CAIRPTVKETEAFF; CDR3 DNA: TGTGCCATCAGGCCAACAGTAAAGGAGACTGAAGCTTTCTTT
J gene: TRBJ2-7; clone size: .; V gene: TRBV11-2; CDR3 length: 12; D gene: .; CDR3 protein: CASSFSPYEQYF; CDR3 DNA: TGTGCCAGCAGCTTTTCCCCCTACGAGCAGTACTTC
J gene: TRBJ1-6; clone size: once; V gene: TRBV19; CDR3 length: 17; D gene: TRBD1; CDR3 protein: CASSIGQGETYNSPLHF; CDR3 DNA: TGTGCCAGTAGTATTGGACAGGGCGAGACCTATAATTCACCCCTCCACTTT
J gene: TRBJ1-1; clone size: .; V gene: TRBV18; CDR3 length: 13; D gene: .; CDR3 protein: CASSPPVDTEAFF; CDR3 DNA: TGTGCCAGCTCACCACCGGTAGACACTGAAGCTTTCTTT
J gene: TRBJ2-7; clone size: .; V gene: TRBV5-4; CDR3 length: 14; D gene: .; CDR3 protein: CASSLAGGYYEQYF; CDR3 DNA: TGTGCCAGCAGCTTGGCTGGGGGCTACTACGAGCAGTACTTC
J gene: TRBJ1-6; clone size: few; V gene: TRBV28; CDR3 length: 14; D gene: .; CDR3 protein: CASSLLTQGSPLHF; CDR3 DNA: TGTGCCAGCAGTCTCCTCACCCAGGGTTCACCCCTCCACTTT
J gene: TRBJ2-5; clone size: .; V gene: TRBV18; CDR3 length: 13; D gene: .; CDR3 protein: CASSLSLQETQYF; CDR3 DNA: TGTGCCAGCTCACTGTCGCTTCAAGAGACCCAGTACTTC
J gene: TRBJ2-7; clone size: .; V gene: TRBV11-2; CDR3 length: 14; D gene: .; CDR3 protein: CASSLVARVGEQYF; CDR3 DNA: TGTGCCAGCAGCTTAGTTGCCAGGGTGGGCGAGCAGTACTTC
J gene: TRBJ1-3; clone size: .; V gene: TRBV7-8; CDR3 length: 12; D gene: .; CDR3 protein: CASSLRFDTIYF; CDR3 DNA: TGTGCCAGCAGCCTTCGATTTGACACCATATATTTT
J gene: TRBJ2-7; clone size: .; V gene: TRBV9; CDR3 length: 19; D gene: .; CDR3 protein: CASSVGTQNGGGRTYEQYF; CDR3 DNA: TGTGCCAGCAGCGTAGGGACCCAAAACGGGGGCGGGAGAACGTACGAGCAGTACTTC
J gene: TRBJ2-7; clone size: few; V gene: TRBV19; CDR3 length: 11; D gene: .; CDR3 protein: CASSGDYEQYF; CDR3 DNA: TGTGCCAGTAGTGGGGACTACGAGCAGTACTTC
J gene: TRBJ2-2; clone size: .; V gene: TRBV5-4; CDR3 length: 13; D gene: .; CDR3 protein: CASSLLSTGELFF; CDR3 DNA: TGTGCCAGCAGCTTGTTATCGACCGGGGAGCTGTTTTTT
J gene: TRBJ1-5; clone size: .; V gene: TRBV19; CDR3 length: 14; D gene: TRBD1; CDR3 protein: CASSIGTDNQPQHF; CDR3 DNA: TGTGCCAGTAGTATCGGGACAGATAATCAGCCCCAGCATTTT
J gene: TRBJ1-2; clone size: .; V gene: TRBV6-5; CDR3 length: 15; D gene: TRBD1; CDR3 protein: CASSFVIGQGYGYTF; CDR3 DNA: TGTGCCAGCAGTTTCGTCATCGGACAGGGCTATGGCTACACCTTC
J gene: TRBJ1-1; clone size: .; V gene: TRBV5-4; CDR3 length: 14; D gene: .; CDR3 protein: CASSSLGMNTEAFF; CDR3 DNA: TGTGCCAGCAGCTCTCTAGGGATGAACACTGAAGCTTTCTTT
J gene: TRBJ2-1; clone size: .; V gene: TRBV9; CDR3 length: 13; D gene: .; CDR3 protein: CASSVVVRNEQFF; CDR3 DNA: TGTGCCAGCAGCGTAGTAGTGCGGAATGAGCAGTTCTTC
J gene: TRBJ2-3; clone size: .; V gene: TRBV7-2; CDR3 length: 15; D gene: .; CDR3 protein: CASSLGPAFTDTQYF; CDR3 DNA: TGTGCCAGCAGCTTAGGGCCAGCATTCACAGATACGCAGTATTTT
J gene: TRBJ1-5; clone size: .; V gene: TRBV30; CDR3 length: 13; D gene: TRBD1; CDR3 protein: CAWSKTGSQPQHF; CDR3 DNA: TGTGCCTGGAGCAAGACAGGGTCGCAGCCCCAGCATTTT
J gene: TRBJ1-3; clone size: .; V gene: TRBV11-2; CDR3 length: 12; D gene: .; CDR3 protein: CASSLGGNTIYF; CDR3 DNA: TGTGCCAGCAGCTTAGGAGGAAACACCATATATTTT
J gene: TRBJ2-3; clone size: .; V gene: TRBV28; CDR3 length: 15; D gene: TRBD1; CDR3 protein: CASSQRQGAADTQYF; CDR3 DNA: TGTGCCAGCAGCCAAAGACAGGGGGCTGCAGATACGCAGTATTTT
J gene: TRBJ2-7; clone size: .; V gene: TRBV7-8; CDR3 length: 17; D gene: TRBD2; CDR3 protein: CASSLEVSRLADYEQYF; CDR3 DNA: TGTGCCAGCAGCTTAGAAGTTAGTAGACTAGCGGATTACGAGCAGTACTTC
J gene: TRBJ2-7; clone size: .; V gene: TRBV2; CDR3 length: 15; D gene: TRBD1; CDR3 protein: CASSEAGTGIYEQYF; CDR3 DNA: TGTGCCAGCAGTGAAGCGGGGACAGGGATCTACGAGCAGTACTTC
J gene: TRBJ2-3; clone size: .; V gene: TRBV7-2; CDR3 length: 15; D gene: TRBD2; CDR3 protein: CASSSGLAGGDTQYF; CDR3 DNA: TGTGCCAGCAGCTCTGGACTAGCGGGAGGAGATACGCAGTATTTT